This T cell receptor (beta chain) was recovered during a study of blood T cell repertoires in COVID-19. On the study more broadly: T cells, B-cell-depleted T cells, or PBMCs provided the cDNA or gDNA that served as material.

The germline V gene encodes CDR1 MNHEY and CDR2 SVGAGI. With 2 bases removed from V and 4 bases from J, the gap between germline ends came to 8 bases. The CDR3 length is 13 residues. Generated by immunoSEQ multiplex PCR, the TCRdb table keeps only in-frame clones and is missing some. The sample carries about 270,000 clones, 80% to 95% recorded once. Allocation to cohorts depended on clinical history reported by the participants. The sequence came from a man aged 35 to 55 who had been exposed to COVID-19. V is TRBV6-5 and J is TRBJ1-2; D gene ambiguous. Sample: PBMCs or T cells enriched from blood (not recorded which). CDR3 DNA sequence: TGTGCCAGCAGTTACGCAGGAACCTATGGCTACACCTTC. It is translated as CASSYAGTYGYTF.